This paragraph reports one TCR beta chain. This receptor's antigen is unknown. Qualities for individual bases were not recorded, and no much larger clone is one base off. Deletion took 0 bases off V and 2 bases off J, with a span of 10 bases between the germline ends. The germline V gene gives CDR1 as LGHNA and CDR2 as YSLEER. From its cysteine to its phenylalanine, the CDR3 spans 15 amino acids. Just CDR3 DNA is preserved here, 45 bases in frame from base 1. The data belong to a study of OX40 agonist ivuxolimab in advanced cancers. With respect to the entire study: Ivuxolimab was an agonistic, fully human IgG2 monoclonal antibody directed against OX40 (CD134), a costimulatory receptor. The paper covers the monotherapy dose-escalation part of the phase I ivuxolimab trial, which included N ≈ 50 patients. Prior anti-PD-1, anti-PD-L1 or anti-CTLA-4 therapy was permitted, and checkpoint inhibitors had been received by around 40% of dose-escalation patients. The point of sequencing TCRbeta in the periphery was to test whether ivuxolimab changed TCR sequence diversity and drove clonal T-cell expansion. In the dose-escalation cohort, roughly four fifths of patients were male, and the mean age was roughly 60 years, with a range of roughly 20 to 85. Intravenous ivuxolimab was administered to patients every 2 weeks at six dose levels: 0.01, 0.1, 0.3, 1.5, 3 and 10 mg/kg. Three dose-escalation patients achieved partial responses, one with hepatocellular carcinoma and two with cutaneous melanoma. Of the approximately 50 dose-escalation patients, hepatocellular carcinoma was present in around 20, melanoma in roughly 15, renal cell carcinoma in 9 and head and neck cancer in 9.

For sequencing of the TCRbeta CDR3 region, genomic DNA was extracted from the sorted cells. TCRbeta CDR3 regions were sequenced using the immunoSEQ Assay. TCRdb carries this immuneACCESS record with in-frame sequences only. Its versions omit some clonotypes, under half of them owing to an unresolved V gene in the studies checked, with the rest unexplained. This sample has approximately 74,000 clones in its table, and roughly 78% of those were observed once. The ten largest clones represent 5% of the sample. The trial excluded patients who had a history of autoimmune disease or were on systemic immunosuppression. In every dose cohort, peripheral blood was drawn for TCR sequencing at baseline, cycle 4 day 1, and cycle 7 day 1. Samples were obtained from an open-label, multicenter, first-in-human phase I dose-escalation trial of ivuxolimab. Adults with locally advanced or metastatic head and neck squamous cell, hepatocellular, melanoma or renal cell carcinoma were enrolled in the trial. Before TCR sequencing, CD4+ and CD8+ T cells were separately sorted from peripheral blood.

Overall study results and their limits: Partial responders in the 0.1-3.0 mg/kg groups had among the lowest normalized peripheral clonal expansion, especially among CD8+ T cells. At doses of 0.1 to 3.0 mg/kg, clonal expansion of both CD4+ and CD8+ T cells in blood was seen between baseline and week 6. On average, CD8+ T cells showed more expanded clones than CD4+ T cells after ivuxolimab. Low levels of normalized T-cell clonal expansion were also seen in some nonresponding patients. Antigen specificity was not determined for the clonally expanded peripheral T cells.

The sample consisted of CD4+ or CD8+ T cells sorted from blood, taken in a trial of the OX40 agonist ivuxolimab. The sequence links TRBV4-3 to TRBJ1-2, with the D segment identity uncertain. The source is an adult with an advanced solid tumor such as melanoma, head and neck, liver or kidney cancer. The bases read TGCGCCAGCAGCCAAGATATGGCAGCCAACTATGGCTACACCTTC. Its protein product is CASSQDMAANYGYTF.